The 14 T cell receptor beta chains reported below all come from one sample, sequenced in a study. MiXCR was run by TCRdb on the RT-PCR reads, yielding one entry per CDR3 protein. This table holds fewer than 800,000 distinct CDR3 sequences, approximately 14% found once. The source material was memory CD4+ T cells from blood. The source is a female donor in good health, serving as a healthy control.

This clonotype was seen repeatedly, ten times or more. The J gene is TRBJ2-2, the V gene TRBV6-1; tentative D call: TRBD2 (6 bases). The V and J ends lost 6 bases and 7 bases respectively, with 12 bases between them. The germline CDR1 and CDR2 sequences are MNHNS and SASEGT. The CDR3 loop spans 13 amino acids. CDR3 sequence (DNA): TGTGCCAGCAGCATGGACTATGACGGGGAGCTGTTTTTT. The encoded protein is CASSMDYDGELFF.

This clonotype occurred many times. The chain recombines TRBV5-5 with TRBJ2-3; tentative D call: TRBD1 (6 bases). The CDR3 totals 16 residues. V was cut by 3 bases and J by 3 bases, with 17 bases left in between. The germline V gene encodes CDR1 SGHKS and CDR2 YYEKEE (reference sequence). CDR3 bases: TGTGCCAGCAGCTGGGCCGGGACACAAACAACAGATACGCAGTATTTT. Translating gives CASSWAGTQTTDTQYF.

The chain is built from TRBV12-5 and TRBJ2-1, with a tentative D call TRBD1 (6 bases). Germline CDR1 and CDR2: LGHNT and FRNRAP. The length of the CDR3 is 17 residues. Trimming took off 0 bases at V and 7 bases at J, with 19 bases between the two ends. The CDR3 is CASGLVLGRGIINEQFF. CDR3 DNA sequence: TGTGCTAGTGGTTTGGTATTGGGCAGGGGAATCATAAATGAGCAGTTCTTC. The full variable domain, with the rest looked up from reference TRBV12-5 and TRBJ2-1, is DARVTQTPRHKVTEMGQEVTMRCQPILGHNTVFWYRQTMMQGLELLAYFRNRAPLDDSGMPKDRFSAEMPDATLATLKIQPSEPRDSAVYFCASGLVLGRGIINEQFFGPGTRLTVL.

In this sample, this clonotype turned up a few times. This rearrangement joins TRBV24-1 to TRBJ2-1; no clear D. The CDR3 consists of 13 residues. In germline, CDR1 is KGHDR, CDR2 SFDVKD. V lost 7 bases and J 2 bases, leaving 8 bases between the germline ends. The CDR3 DNA sequence: TGTGCCACCAGAGATCCAACCTACAATGAGCAGTTCTTC. Translation: CATRDPTYNEQFF.

A few counts support this clonotype. This rearrangement joins TRBV7-8 to TRBJ1-5; 7 bases fit TRBD1. Germline loops: CDR1 SGHVS, CDR2 FQNEAQ. This CDR3 has 15 amino acids. Trimming at V came to 5 bases and at J to 2 bases, leaving 6 bases not matched to a gene. In DNA, the CDR3 is TGTGCCAGCAGCCGGGACAGTGCGGGCAATCAGCCCCAGCATTTT. The encoded protein is CASSRDSAGNQPQHF.

This clonotype was recorded a few times. V is TRBV24-1 and J is TRBJ2-5; the match to TRBD2 covers 7 bases. This CDR3 comprises 17 residues. Germline CDR1 and CDR2: KGHDR and SFDVKD. J gave up 5 bases and V 3 bases, and 14 bases lay outside the gene matches. CDR3 loop: CATSDPRLAGPQETQYF. DNA of the CDR3: TGTGCCACCAGTGATCCAAGACTAGCAGGGCCCCAGGAGACCCAGTACTTC.

This clonotype was seen only a few times. The chain links TRBV6-2 or TRBV6-3 to TRBJ1-5, with a possible D match to TRBD1 (6 bases). The CDR3 totals 15 residues. Looked up from germline, CDR1 is MNHEY and CDR2 is SVGEGT. The CDR3, as DNA: TGTGCAACCCGTGGGGGCCCCCGGGGCAATCAGCCCCAGCATTTT. It specifies CATRGGPRGNQPQHF.

This clonotype was observed at least ten times. The rearrangement uses TRBV12-3 or TRBV12-4 and TRBJ2-7, with 8 bases aligning to TRBD1. V lost 6 bases to trimming and J lost 5 bases; unmatched junction nucleotides: 9. The CDR3 spans 14 residues. CDR3 nucleotides: TGTGCCAGCAGAGCGCAGGGGGCCGGGGACGAGCAGTACTTC. This sequence encodes CASRAQGAGDEQYF.

This chain uses TRBV7-9 with TRBJ1-2; D possibly corresponds to TRBD1 (5 bases). Germline CDR1 SEHNR, CDR2 FQNEAQ (reference sequence). With 6 bases removed from V and 2 bases from J, the gap between germline ends came to 13 bases. The CDR3 totals 14 residues. The CDR3: CASSLPGLNYGYTF. For the CDR3, the DNA is TGTGCCAGCAGTTTGCCGGGACTAAACTATGGCTACACCTTC.

This clonotype was seen more than once but under ten times. This chain connects TRBV6-1 to TRBJ1-2; 7 nucleotides agree with TRBD1. Germline V gene data show CDR1 as MNHNS and CDR2 as SASEGT. CDR3 length: 12 residues. V shed 6 bases, J shed 8 bases, and the junction held 6 bases outside the gene matches. The CDR3 region is CASSEETGGYTF. The CDR3, as DNA: TGTGCCAGCAGCGAGGAGACAGGGGGCTACACCTTC.

This clonotype was detected a few times. The chain has TRBV5-6 and TRBJ2-2; D is perhaps TRBD1 (5 bases). The CDR3 totals 12 residues. V dropped 1 base and J dropped 10 bases, with 8 bases sitting between them. Germline lookup yields CDR1 SGHDT and CDR2 YYEEEE. CDR3 DNA: TGTGCCAGCAGCTTGAGACAGCTGGAGCTGTTTTTT. Its translation: CASSLRQLELFF.

This clonotype has a count of ten or more. The chain combines TRBV12-3 or TRBV12-4 with TRBJ2-1; no definite D call. The CDR3 contains 15 residues. The ends were cut back, 4 bases at V and 1 base at J, with 11 bases in the middle. CDR3 amino acids: CASSSDPQSYNEQFF. In nucleotides, the CDR3 is TGTGCCAGCAGTTCTGATCCACAATCCTACAATGAGCAGTTCTTC.

This clonotype was seen at least ten times. This rearrangement joins TRBV2 to TRBJ2-7, with TRBD1 matching over 7 bases. Germline assignment: CDR1 SNHLY and CDR2 FYNNEI. This CDR3 comprises 13 residues. J was trimmed by 9 bases and V by 4 bases; bases with no gene match: 9. CDR3 sequence: CASSGDRERGQYF. The CDR3, as DNA: TGTGCCAGCAGTGGAGACAGGGAACGGGGGCAGTACTTC. Full variable domain (missing parts from reference TRBV2 and TRBJ2-7): EPEVTQTPSHQVTQMGQEVILRCVPISNHLYFYWYRQILGQKVEFLVSFYNNEISEKSEIFDDQFSVERPDGSNFTLKIRSTKLEDSAMYFCASSGDRERGQYFGPGTRLTVT.

In this sample, this clonotype turned up a few times. The V gene is TRBV5-6, the J gene TRBJ2-5; D gene unclear. Germline V lookup: CDR1 SGHDT, CDR2 YYEEEE. The CDR3 is 15 amino acids. V lost 1 base and J lost 1, with 11 bases in between. The CDR3 here is CASSLPAASQETQYF. The CDR3 DNA reads TGTGCCAGCAGCTTGCCGGCAGCTTCCCAAGAGACCCAGTACTTC.